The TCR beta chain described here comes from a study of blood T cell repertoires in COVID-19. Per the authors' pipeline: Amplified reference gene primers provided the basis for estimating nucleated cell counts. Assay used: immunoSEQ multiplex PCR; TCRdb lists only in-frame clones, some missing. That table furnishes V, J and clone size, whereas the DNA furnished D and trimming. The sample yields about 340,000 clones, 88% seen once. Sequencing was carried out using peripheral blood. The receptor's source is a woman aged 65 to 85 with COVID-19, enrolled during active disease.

The CDR3 region is CASSGPRTQYF. The CDR3 coding sequence is TGTGCCAGCAGCGGGCCCCGTACGCAGTATTTT. The chain uses TRBV3-1 (or the pseudogene TRBV3-2) and TRBJ2-3; no firm D call. This CDR3 contains 11 residues. Germline V gene data show CDR1 as LGHDT and CDR2 as YNNKEL (reference sequence). The V end lost 5 bases, the J end lost 8 bases, and 8 bases lay between the germline ends.